The clone carrying this TCR beta chain came up once. These data belong to a study of cytomegalovirus exposure and HLA in healthy donors. PCR employed 60 Vbeta and 13 Jbeta primers. The method was immunoSEQ multiplex PCR; TCRdb's version includes in-frame clones alone and lacks a portion of them. Among over 150,000 clones listed, around 79% were seen once. There are 15 residues in the CDR3. V was pared by 1 base and J by 0 bases, with 0 bases of the junction left unmatched. The germline gives CDR1 SGHRS, CDR2 YFSETQ. The sequence was obtained from a man aged 18 to 29 in good health and CMV-seronegative. Material: PBMCs. The chain combines TRBV5-1 with TRBJ2-2; 7 nucleotides line up with TRBD1. CDR3 coding DNA: TGCGCCAGCAGCTTGAGGGGGCCGAACACCGGGGAGCTGTTTTTT. This translates into CASSLRGPNTGELFF.